This TCR beta chain was retrieved from a study of OX40 agonist ivuxolimab in advanced cancers. Here immunoSEQ multiplex PCR was the method, and the copy in TCRdb shows in-frame clones only, minus some. The sample contains around 60,000 clones, around 84% of which appear only once. The CDR3 runs 15 residues. The clonotype was recovered from an adult with an advanced solid tumor such as melanoma, head and neck, liver or kidney cancer. Material: CD4+ or CD8+ T cells sorted from blood, obtained in a trial of the OX40 agonist ivuxolimab. The gene calls are TRBV7-5 and TRBJ2-7; the table names TRBD1, a call not compared with the DNA. TRBV7-5 represents a pseudogene. The CDR3 DNA is TGTGTCAGAAGCTTTTGGACAGGGAGGGCCTACGAGCAGTACTTC. Translated: CVRSFWTGRAYEQYF.